These 31 T cell receptor beta chains were all obtained from the same sample, sequenced in a study of a mutant IDH1 vaccine in newly diagnosed glioma. Here immunoSEQ multiplex PCR was the method, and the copy in TCRdb shows in-frame clones only, minus some. The data hold around 78,000 clones, with 90% to 95% observed a single time. Time point defined: week 5, during vaccination. In every dose of vaccine, 300 ug of mutant IDH1 20-mer peptide was given alongside topical imiquimod. The antigens of these receptors remain unknown. The material was PBMCs, obtained from a glioma patient whose treatment included an IDH1 peptide vaccine. These receptors were collected from a woman aged 45-59 years with glioma.

The chain couples TRBV6-4 to TRBJ2-2; perhaps TRBD2 as D (6 bases). In germline, CDR1 is MRHNA, CDR2 SNTAGT. The germline V and J ends were trimmed by 2 bases and 1 base, with 8 bases remaining between them. This CDR3 has 15 amino acids. The CDR3 coding sequence is TGTGCCAGCAGTGACCCGGGAGTGAACACCGGGGAGCTGTTTTTT. The encoded protein is CASSDPGVNTGELFF.

The chain has TRBV28 and TRBJ2-7; 7 bases match TRBD1. Germline values: CDR1 MDHEN, CDR2 SYDVKM. This CDR3 has 14 residues. Trimming removed 4 bases from V and 6 bases from J; junction bases left unmatched: 9. CDR3 DNA: TGTGCCAGCAGTTACCAGGGGGAAAGCGGCGAGCAGTACTTC. It encodes CASSYQGESGEQYF.

The chain joins TRBV2 to TRBJ2-1; the match to TRBD1 covers 10 bases. CDR3 length: 15 residues. Germline V gene lookup returns CDR1 SNHLY and CDR2 FYNNEI. V dropped 6 bases and J dropped 4; count of bases not matched to a gene: 6. This CDR3 is CASSPGQGVYNEQFF. The CDR3 DNA reads as TGTGCCAGCAGCCCCGGACAGGGGGTTTACAATGAGCAGTTCTTC.

The gene calls are TRBV23-1 and TRBJ2-3; tentatively, D is TRBD2 (5 bases). TRBV23-1 is classed as an ORF, of uncertain function. The CDR3 totals 15 residues. Trimming pared 7 bases from V and 0 bases from J, leaving 14 bases between. CDR3 region: CASTWTVSSTDTQYF. DNA for the CDR3: TGCGCCAGCACCTGGACTGTCTCTAGCACAGATACGCAGTATTTT.

The chain employs TRBV19 and TRBJ2-7; D is uncertain. CDR1 and CDR2 from the germline V gene are LNHDA and SQIVND (reference sequence). The CDR3 loop spans 15 amino acids. V was pared by 2 bases and J by 1 base, with 12 bases between. The CDR3 DNA is TGTGCCAGTAGTATAATGGTCCAGTCTTCCTACGAGCAGTACTTC. It translates to CASSIMVQSSYEQYF.

The chain has TRBV9 and TRBJ2-3, with 13 bases aligning to TRBD2. The CDR3 is made up of 18 amino acids. The ends lost 4 bases at V and 9 bases at J; junction bases unmatched: 17. Germline-derived CDR1 and CDR2 are SGDLS and YYNGEE. The CDR3 protein is CASSSKRGTSGRDGTQYF. CDR3 DNA sequence: TGTGCCAGCAGCTCCAAAAGAGGAACTAGCGGGAGGGATGGGACGCAGTATTTT.

The chain employs TRBV6-5 and TRBJ1-1; TRBD1 agrees at 10 bases. J lost 10 bases, V lost 7 bases, and 9 bases had no gene match. The CDR3 is made up of 13 amino acids. Germline assignment: CDR1 MNHEY and CDR2 SVGAGI. CDR3 protein: CASNPRQGAGAFF. CDR3 DNA: TGTGCCAGCAATCCTAGACAGGGGGCCGGAGCTTTCTTT.

In regard to this clone: One junction end disagrees with the germline gene, perhaps due to a read error. The chain combines TRBV5-1 with TRBJ2-1, with 15 bases matching TRBD2. This CDR3 contains 14 residues. Germline loops: CDR1 SGHRS, CDR2 YFSETQ. CDR3 protein: CASSPGLAGGPPIF. The CDR3 DNA is TGCGCCAGCAGCCCCGGACTAGCGGGAGGGCCGCCAATCTTC.

This chain links TRBV5-1 with TRBJ2-1, with 8 bases aligning to TRBD1. The CDR3 runs 16 residues. Per the germline V gene, CDR1 is SGHRS and CDR2 is YFSETQ. Germline trimming cut 2 bases from V and 4 bases from J; bases unmatched to any gene: 8. The chain's CDR3 is CASSFRQGSLYNEQFF. The DNA of the CDR3 is TGCGCCAGCAGCTTCCGACAGGGGAGTTTGTACAATGAGCAGTTCTTC.

This chain links TRBV21-1 with TRBJ1-2; the DNA was not compared with TRBD1, the D call given in the table. TRBV21-1 is marked as a pseudogene. This CDR3 comprises 15 residues. The CDR3 protein is CASSNRVFYRHGYTF. As DNA, the CDR3 is TGTGCCAGCAGCAACAGGGTTTTTTACCGCCATGGCTACACCTTC.

The chain couples TRBV5-1 to TRBJ2-5, with TRBD2 matching over 7 bases. Germline V lookup: CDR1 SGHRS, CDR2 YFSETQ. V lost 0 bases and J lost 5; bases outside the gene matches: 4. This CDR3 has 14 residues. The CDR3 DNA reads as TGCGCCAGCAGCTTGGGGGGAGGGCGCGAGACCCAGTACTTC. Protein sequence: CASSLGGGRETQYF. The full variable domain, with the rest looked up from reference TRBV5-1 and TRBJ2-5, is KAGVTQTPRYLIKTRGQQVTLSCSPISGHRSVSWYQQTPGQGLQFLFEYFSETQRNKGNFPGRFSGRQFSNSRSEMNVSTLELGDSALYLCASSLGGGRETQYFGPGTRLLVL.

V is TRBV29-1 and J is TRBJ2-3, with D possibly TRBD2 on 6 matching bases. The CDR3 loop spans 13 amino acids. Deletions cut 1 base from V and 4 bases from J, with 9 bases between. Germline CDR1 is SQVTM and CDR2 is ANQGSEA. The DNA of the CDR3 is TGCAGCGTTGAAGGTCTAGCGTCAGATACGCAGTATTTT. It yields the protein CSVEGLASDTQYF.

V is TRBV18 and J is TRBJ1-2; D not certain. Trimming took 2 bases from V and 2 from J, leaving 9 bases between them. CDR3 size: 14 residues. CDR1 is KGHSH and CDR2 is LQKENI in the germline V gene. The CDR3 loop is CASSPNNNNYGYTF. CDR3 in DNA: TGTGCCAGCTCACCAAACAACAACAACTATGGCTACACCTTC.

The table lists this clone with a count of one. V and J are TRBV7-6 and TRBJ2-5, with D tentatively TRBD1 (5 bases). The DNA matches TRBJ2-7 better at its end, which makes the J call doubtful. The CDR3 length is 13 residues. CDR1 is SGHVS and CDR2 is FNYEAQ in the germline V gene. The CDR3 DNA sequence: TGTGCCAGCAGCCTAAGACAGAGCGACGAGCAGTACTTC. It specifies CASSLRQSDEQYF.

This clone was seen only once. This sequence joins TRBV7-9 and TRBJ2-3; D remains unclear. CDR1 and CDR2 from the germline V gene are SEHNR and FQNEAQ (reference sequence). The V gene lost 7 bases and the J gene lost 1 base, with 6 bases spanning the gap. This CDR3 region has 12 residues. The CDR3 sequence is CASKARTDTQYF. Here the CDR3 DNA reads TGTGCCAGCAAAGCACGCACAGATACGCAGTATTTT.

This chain joins TRBV2 and TRBJ2-1; no reliable D call. Trimming removed 8 bases from V and 10 bases from J, with 12 bases in between. Germline V gene lookup returns CDR1 SNHLY and CDR2 FYNNEI. The CDR3 contains 11 residues. The CDR3 DNA is TGTGCCAGCTTCGGTCTTCTAGAGCAGTTCTTC. It is translated as CASFGLLEQFF.

V gene TRBV27 combines with J gene TRBJ2-7; D remains unclear. From germline, CDR1 is MNHEY and CDR2 SMNVEV (reference sequence). V lost 2 bases, J lost 3 bases, and 17 bases lay in between. The CDR3 spans 16 residues. The CDR3, as DNA: TGTGCCAGCAGTTTACTTCGGGCAGCAGGAAGCTACGAGCAGTACTTC. The encoded protein is CASSLLRAAGSYEQYF.

This chain connects TRBV5-8 to TRBJ1-1, with D perhaps matching TRBD1 (5 bases). CDR1 is SGHTS, CDR2 YDEGEE, per germline. V lost 4 bases and J lost 6, with 10 bases in between. The CDR3 has 12 amino acids. The CDR3 DNA reads as TGTGCCAGCAGCCCGGGGGTAGCTGAAGCTTTCTTT. Protein: CASSPGVAEAFF.

The J gene is TRBJ2-1, the V gene TRBV19; D gene ambiguous. With 3 bases removed from V and 2 bases from J, the gap between germline ends came to 17 bases. The CDR3 runs 17 residues. CDR1 and CDR2 from the germline V gene are LNHDA and SQIVND (reference sequence). DNA of the CDR3: TGTGCCAGTAGTATCAAGGGTACGGGCCTTCCCTACAATGAGCAGTTCTTC. It specifies CASSIKGTGLPYNEQFF. The whole variable domain, filled in from reference TRBV19 and TRBJ2-1, reads DGGITQSPKYLFRKEGQNVTLSCEQNLNHDAMYWYRQDPGQGLRLIYYSQIVNDFQKGDIAEGYSVSREKKESFPLTVTSAQKNPTAFYLCASSIKGTGLPYNEQFFGPGTRLTVL.

The chain couples TRBV13 to TRBJ2-5; D tentatively fits TRBD1 or TRBD2 (5 bases each). In germline, CDR1 is PRHDT, CDR2 FYEKMQ (reference sequence). V was pared by 4 bases and J by 5 bases, with 14 bases between. The CDR3 is 14 amino acids. CDR3 loop: CASSSGAWGETQYF. In nucleotides, the CDR3 is TGTGCCAGCAGCTCCGGGGCCTGGGGGGAGACCCAGTACTTC.

The chain carries TRBV10-3 and TRBJ2-5, with D uncertain. Germline V gives CDR1 ENHRY, CDR2 SYGVKD. The V and J ends lost 4 bases and 5 bases respectively, with 11 bases between them. The CDR3 consists of 13 residues. In nucleotides, the CDR3 is TGTGCCATCAGTGTTTGGGGTGAGGAGACCCAGTACTTC. This gives the protein CAISVWGEETQYF.

This chain links TRBV9 with TRBJ2-5; D gene unclear. With 4 bases removed from V and 5 bases from J, the gap between germline ends came to 12 bases. Germline CDR1 and CDR2: SGDLS and YYNGEE. The length of the CDR3 is 13 residues. The CDR3 loop is CASSRQVEETQYF. The CDR3 DNA reads TGTGCCAGCAGCCGGCAGGTTGAGGAGACCCAGTACTTC.

This clone was counted a few times. The J gene is TRBJ1-1, the V gene TRBV7-9; tentatively, D is TRBD1 (6 bases). V lost 6 bases and J 1 base, leaving 21 bases between the germline ends. This CDR3 has 17 residues. Germline V lookup: CDR1 SEHNR, CDR2 FQNEAQ (reference sequence). The CDR3 sequence is CASSPSWAGHSNTEAFF. The DNA of the CDR3 is TGTGCCAGCAGTCCTTCCTGGGCGGGACACTCGAACACTGAAGCTTTCTTT.

This clone was seen a handful of times. The rearrangement uses TRBV9 and TRBJ1-2; D is uncertain. Germline CDR1 SGDLS, CDR2 YYNGEE. This CDR3 is 13 amino acids long. V dropped 0 bases and J dropped 6 bases, with 9 bases sitting between them. The CDR3 bases are TGTGCCAGCAGCGTAGTACCCCCACATGGCTACACCTTC. Protein: CASSVVPPHGYTF.

This clone showed up just once. The J gene is TRBJ2-7, the V gene TRBV5-5, with D possibly being TRBD1 or TRBD2 (5 bases each). The CDR3 totals 15 residues. V lost 0 bases to trimming and J lost 3 bases, with 13 bases between them. Germline lookup yields CDR1 SGHKS and CDR2 YYEKEE (reference sequence). The CDR3: CASSLAEGIYYEQYF. In DNA form, the CDR3 reads TGTGCCAGCAGCTTGGCTGAGGGGATTTACTACGAGCAGTACTTC.

The rearrangement uses TRBV9 and TRBJ2-6, with D maybe TRBD2 (6 bases). Germline values: CDR1 SGDLS, CDR2 YYNGEE. The CDR3 contains 16 residues. With 0 bases removed from V and 2 bases from J, the gap between germline ends came to 9 bases. CDR3 region: CASSVVGGTGANVLTF. The CDR3 nucleotides read TGTGCCAGCAGCGTAGTGGGGGGAACTGGGGCCAACGTCCTGACTTTC.

This sequence joins TRBV10-3 and TRBJ2-7; 9 bases match TRBD1. V was clipped by 3 bases and J by 2 bases; unmatched bases: 5. CDR3 length: 15 residues. CDR1 is ENHRY, CDR2 SYGVKD, per germline. The DNA for the CDR3 is TGTGCCATCAGTGATGCGGACAGGGGACCCTACGAGCAGTACTTC. This encodes CAISDADRGPYEQYF.

The chain uses TRBV21-1 and TRBJ2-1; the tabulated D call, TRBD2, remains unverified against the DNA. TRBV21-1 is noted as a pseudogene. This CDR3 spans 21 amino acids. CDR3 sequence (DNA): TGTGCCAGCAGCAAAGGGGTGACCGGGAGTCGGGGAGCGGGCGCTTACAATGAGCAGTTCTTC. Its translation: CASSKGVTGSRGAGAYNEQFF.

The chain recombines TRBV18 with TRBJ2-1, with 10 nucleotides matching TRBD2. The CDR3 consists of 15 residues. The germline V gene encodes CDR1 KGHSH and CDR2 LQKENI. V shed 5 bases and J 4 bases; nucleotides not matched to a gene: 5. CDR3: CASSSGLAEYNEQFF. CDR3 nucleotides: TGTGCCAGCTCATCAGGACTAGCGGAGTACAATGAGCAGTTCTTC. Combining the CDR3 with reference TRBV18 and TRBJ2-1 gives the whole variable domain NAGVMQNPRHLVRRRGQEARLRCSPMKGHSHVYWYRQLPEEGLKFMVYLQKENIIDESGMPKERFSAEFPKEGPSILRIQQVVRGDSAAYFCASSSGLAEYNEQFFGPGTRLTVL.

This chain joins TRBV7-6 and TRBJ1-1, with D unresolved. V was shortened by 4 bases and J by 4 bases, with 10 bases between the two germline ends. The V gene's germline CDR1 is SGHVS and CDR2 FNYEAQ. This CDR3 region has 13 residues. CDR3 in amino acids: CASSSSDGTEAFF. The CDR3 coding sequence is TGTGCCAGCAGCTCTTCGGACGGCACTGAAGCTTTCTTT.

This rearrangement joins TRBV27 to TRBJ2-1; D unresolved. V was cut by 3 bases and J by 8 bases, with 8 bases left in between. Germline lookup yields CDR1 MNHEY and CDR2 SMNVEV (reference sequence). The CDR3 totals 12 residues. In DNA, the CDR3 is TGTGCCAGCAGTTTCACAAACGATGAGCAGTTCTTC. It translates to CASSFTNDEQFF.